Described below is a single TCR beta chain sequence and its context. Its antigen is unknown. The data were obtained in a study of OX40 agonist ivuxolimab in advanced cancers. The overall study: An agonistic anti-OX40 (CD134) antibody, ivuxolimab, was used to treat the patients. Males comprised about 84% of the group, whose mean age was approximately 60 years (range 23 to 79). The study's findings and limits: Certain nonresponders additionally had low normalized T-cell clonal expansion. In the 0.1 to 3.0 mg/kg range, CD4+ and CD8+ blood T cells had expanded clonally by week 6.

Germline CDR1 is SNHLY and CDR2 is FYNNEI. There are 15 residues in the CDR3. V lost 8 bases to trimming and J lost 9 bases; unmatched junction nucleotides: 11. Assay: immunoSEQ multiplex PCR; the TCRdb copy retains only in-frame clones and omits some. Among 70,000 to 95,000 clones listed, under 90% were seen once. The origin of this receptor is an adult with an advanced solid tumor such as melanoma, head and neck, liver or kidney cancer. The material sequenced was CD4+ or CD8+ T cells sorted from blood, taken in a trial of the OX40 agonist ivuxolimab. V and J are TRBV2 and TRBJ2-1, with 12 bases aligning to TRBD2. The CDR3 sequence is CASRRTSGDSSEQFF. CDR3 DNA: TGTGCCAGCCGTAGGACTAGCGGGGACTCCAGTGAGCAGTTCTTC.